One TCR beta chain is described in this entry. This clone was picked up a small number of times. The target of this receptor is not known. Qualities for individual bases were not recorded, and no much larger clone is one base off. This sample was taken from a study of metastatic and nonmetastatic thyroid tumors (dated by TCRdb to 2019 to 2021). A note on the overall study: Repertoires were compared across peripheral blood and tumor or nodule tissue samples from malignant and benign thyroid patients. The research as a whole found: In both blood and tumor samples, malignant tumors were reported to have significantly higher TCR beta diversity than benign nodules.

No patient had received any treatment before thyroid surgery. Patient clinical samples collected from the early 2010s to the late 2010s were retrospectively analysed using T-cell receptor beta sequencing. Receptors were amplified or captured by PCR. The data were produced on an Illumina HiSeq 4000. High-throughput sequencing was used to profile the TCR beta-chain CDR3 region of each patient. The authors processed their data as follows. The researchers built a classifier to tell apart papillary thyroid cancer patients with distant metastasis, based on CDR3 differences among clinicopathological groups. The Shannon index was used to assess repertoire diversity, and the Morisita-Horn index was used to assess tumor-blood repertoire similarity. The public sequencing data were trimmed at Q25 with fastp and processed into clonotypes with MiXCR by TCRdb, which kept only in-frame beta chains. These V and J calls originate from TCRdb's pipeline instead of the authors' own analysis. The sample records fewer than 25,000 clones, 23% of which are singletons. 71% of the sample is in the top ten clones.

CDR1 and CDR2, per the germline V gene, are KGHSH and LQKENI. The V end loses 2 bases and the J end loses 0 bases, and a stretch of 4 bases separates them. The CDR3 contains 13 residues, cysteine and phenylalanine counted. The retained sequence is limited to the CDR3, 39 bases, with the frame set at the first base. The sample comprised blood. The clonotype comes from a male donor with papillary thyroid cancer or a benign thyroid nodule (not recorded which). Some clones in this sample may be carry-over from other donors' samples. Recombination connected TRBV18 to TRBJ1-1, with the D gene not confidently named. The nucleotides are TGTGCCAGCTCACCAAGGTTGAACACTGAAGCTTTCTTT. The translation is CASSPRLNTEAFF.